This T cell receptor (beta chain) came from a study of spatial heterogeneity in lung cancer. Whole-study context: Sequencing consistently turned up more beta-chain sequences than alpha-chain sequences.

This clonotype has a count of ten or more. V gave up 4 bases and J gave up 8 bases; unmatched junction bases: 4. The CDR3 runs 12 residues. CDR1 and CDR2 (germline): SGHTA, FQGTGA. The library protocol tagged each TCR cDNA with a unique molecular identifier. MiXCR was run by TCRdb on the 5' RACE reads, yielding one entry per CDR3 protein. The data show approximately 50,000 distinct CDR3 sequences, less than 9% seen once. Specified time point: blood at routine non-recurrence follow-up after resection. Unsorted whole RNA samples from tumor, nontumor lung or frozen PBMC were sequenced. Material: PBMCs, obtained at follow-up. V usage is TRBV7-3 and J usage is TRBJ1-1; 7 bases map to TRBD1. The receptor's source is a female donor with early-stage non-small cell lung cancer. DNA of the CDR3: TGTGCCAGCAGCTCCCGGACAGGCGAAGCTTTCTTT. Amino acids: CASSSRTGEAFF. Combining the CDR3 with reference TRBV7-3 and TRBJ1-1 gives the whole variable domain GAGVSQTPSNKVTEKGKYVELRCDPISGHTALYWYRQSLGQGPEFLIYFQGTGAADDSGLPNDRFFAVRPEGSVSTLKIQRTERGDSAVYLCASSSRTGEAFFGQGTRLTVV.